The next 6 T cell receptor beta chains were all read from a single sample in a study of blood T cell repertoires in COVID-19. Repertoires were generated with immunoSEQ multiplex PCR, while TCRdb's copy carries only in-frame clones and drops some. The table lists about 380,000 clones, 87% of them singletons. The specimen sequenced was PBMCs or T cells enriched from blood (not recorded which). These receptors were obtained from a man aged 25-45 years who had recovered from COVID-19.

CDR3 in amino acids: CASSQSSSYQETQYF. The CDR3 DNA reads TGTGCCAGCAGCCAATCCTCTTCGTACCAAGAGACCCAGTACTTC. The chain carries TRBV16 and TRBJ2-5; D remains ambiguous. This CDR3 is built from 15 residues. V dropped 0 bases and J dropped 0 bases, with 8 bases sitting between them. Germline V gene sequence: CDR1 KGHSY, CDR2 FQNENV.

The chain joins TRBV9 to TRBJ1-2; D call uncertain. Germline V gives CDR1 SGDLS, CDR2 YYNGEE. The CDR3 has 12 amino acids. The V gene lost 4 bases and the J gene lost 7 bases, with 11 bases spanning the gap. The CDR3 loop reads CASSSPRGGYTF. The CDR3 DNA sequence: TGTGCCAGCAGCTCCCCCCGGGGTGGCTACACCTTC.

The chain combines TRBV7-8 with TRBJ1-5; D is possibly TRBD1 (6 bases). Germline values: CDR1 SGHVS, CDR2 FQNEAQ. The ends were cut back, 5 bases at V and 12 bases at J, with 17 bases in the middle. This CDR3 comprises 13 residues. CDR3 loop: CASSMGAGAGQHF. The CDR3 DNA reads TGTGCCAGCAGCATGGGGGCGGGCGCCGGCCAGCATTTT.

The V gene is TRBV5-1, the J gene TRBJ2-3; D perhaps matches TRBD2 (6 bases). V lost 5 bases and J 3 bases, leaving 16 bases between the germline ends. The CDR3 runs to 15 residues. Germline CDR1 reads SGHRS; CDR2 reads YFSETQ. Here the CDR3 DNA reads TGCGCCAGCAGGGGGGGACTCTTCCTGACAGATACGCAGTATTTT. Protein product: CASRGGLFLTDTQYF.

This clone was detected once. V usage is TRBV19 and J usage is TRBJ2-1; unclear D gene. V lost 5 bases to trimming and J lost 3 bases, with 5 bases between them. Germline V gives CDR1 LNHDA, CDR2 SQIVND (reference sequence). The CDR3 sequence is 12 residues long. DNA for the CDR3: TGTGCCAGTAGTTCCAACTACAATGAGCAGTTCTTC. It codes for CASSSNYNEQFF.

V usage is TRBV12-5 and J usage is TRBJ1-5; TRBD1 aligns across 8 bases. The CDR3 loop spans 16 amino acids. Trimming at V came to 0 bases and at J to 6 bases, leaving 7 bases not matched to a gene. The V gene's germline CDR1 is LGHNT and CDR2 FRNRAP. CDR3 loop: CASGLVLGQDSQPQHF. The CDR3 coding sequence is TGTGCTAGTGGTTTGGTACTGGGACAGGACAGTCAGCCCCAGCATTTT.